These T cell receptor beta chains were read from a single sample in a study of naive and memory T cell subsets. Each CDR3 protein is one row after TCRdb ran MiXCR on the UMI-ligation and nested PCR reads. The sample holds some 80,000 distinct CDR3 sequences; roughly 9.2% are singletons and the top ten take approximately 1.1%. The specimen was naive CD8+ T cells from blood. All receptors derive from a human donor in good health. CDR3s include the opening cysteine and the closing phenylalanine or tryptophan. The D gene is left open where the match is weak. Not all rows give a size; the values are once, few, many and, for expanded clones, a class.

V gene	J gene	D gene	clone size	CDR3 protein	CDR3 DNA
TRBV28	TRBJ1-1	.	.	CASSPRGRMTEAFF	TGTGCCAGCAGTCCCAGGGGAAGAATGACTGAAGCTTTCTTT
TRBV12-5	TRBJ1-5	.	.	CASGSTRGRPNQPQHF	TGTGCTAGTGGTTCGACCCGGGGACGGCCGAATCAGCCCCAGCATTTT
TRBV28	TRBJ2-1	.	.	CASSIESLMGPGEQFF	TGTGCCAGCAGTATAGAGAGTTTAATGGGGCCGGGTGAGCAGTTCTTC
TRBV15	TRBJ1-5	.	.	CATSREAWDSNQPQHF	TGTGCCACCAGCAGAGAAGCCTGGGATAGCAATCAGCCCCAGCATTTT
TRBV5-4	TRBJ2-3	.	few	CASSPERTGRADTQYF	TGTGCCAGCAGCCCAGAGAGGACAGGGAGGGCAGATACGCAGTATTTT
TRBV6-6	TRBJ1-3	.	many	CASSYVVGDSGNTIYF	TGTGCCAGCAGTTACGTGGTCGGGGACTCTGGAAACACCATATATTTT
TRBV6-5	TRBJ2-1	.	many	CASSDGETLYNEQFF	TGTGCCAGCAGTGACGGAGAAACACTGTACAATGAGCAGTTCTTC
TRBV12-3/TRBV12-4	TRBJ2-7	.	few	CASSLGTGEQYF	TGTGCCAGCAGTTTAGGGACGGGCGAGCAGTACTTC
TRBV28	TRBJ1-1	.	.	CASSFLQGNTEAFF	TGTGCCAGCAGTTTCCTACAGGGGAACACTGAAGCTTTCTTT
TRBV13	TRBJ1-2	TRBD1	few	CASSQGTVNYGYTF	TGTGCCAGCAGCCAAGGGACAGTTAACTATGGCTACACCTTC
TRBV12-3/TRBV12-4	TRBJ2-1	.	.	CASSVLAKGPNEQFF	TGTGCCAGCAGTGTGCTAGCGAAAGGCCCCAATGAGCAGTTCTTC
TRBV6-5	TRBJ2-1	.	few	CASHRATSYNEQFF	TGTGCCAGCCACCGGGCCACTTCCTACAATGAGCAGTTCTTC
TRBV29-1	TRBJ2-7	.	many	CSVEPLREYEQYF	TGCAGCGTTGAACCCCTCAGGGAGTACGAGCAGTACTTC
TRBV10-3	TRBJ2-3	.	many	CAIRLPETSTDTQYF	TGTGCCATCAGGCTCCCGGAAACTAGCACAGATACGCAGTATTTT
TRBV5-1	TRBJ2-1	.	many	CASSLRDSSYNEQFF	TGCGCCAGCAGCTTGCGCGATTCCTCCTACAATGAGCAGTTCTTC
TRBV7-2	TRBJ2-4	.	few	CASRSARWGGNIQYF	TGTGCCAGCAGGTCGGCCCGTTGGGGTGGCAACATTCAGTACTTC
TRBV28	TRBJ2-3	TRBD2	once	CACSLPTGGGDGRRDTQYF	TGTGCCTGCAGTTTACCCACGGGAGGGGGGGACGGAAGAAGAGATACGCAGTATTTT
TRBV12-3/TRBV12-4	TRBJ2-3	TRBD2	once	CASSPPRLLAGGVADTQYF	TGTGCCAGCAGTCCACCTCGGCTGCTAGCGGGAGGGGTGGCAGATACGCAGTATTTT
TRBV28	TRBJ2-2	.	many	CASSVSGTGELFF	TGTGCCAGCAGTGTATCGGGCACCGGGGAGCTGTTTTTT
TRBV7-9	TRBJ1-1	TRBD1	few	CASSPGQGARTEAFF	TGTGCCAGCAGCCCAGGACAGGGGGCGCGTACTGAAGCTTTCTTT
TRBV7-6	TRBJ2-1	TRBD2	.	CASSLKTGGNEQFF	TGTGCCAGCAGCTTAAAGACGGGGGGAAATGAGCAGTTCTTC
TRBV15	TRBJ2-1	.	.	CATSRDNEQFF	TGTGCCACCAGCAGAGACAATGAGCAGTTCTTC
TRBV24-1	TRBJ2-5	TRBD1	many	CATSDRQGSVETQYF	TGTGCCACCAGTGATCGACAGGGAAGCGTAGAGACCCAGTACTTC
TRBV4-3	TRBJ2-1	TRBD2	.	CASSQEGLAGPPPNEQFF	TGCGCCAGCAGCCAAGAGGGACTAGCGGGACCACCCCCCAATGAGCAGTTCTTC
TRBV11-2	TRBJ2-7	.	many	CASSLGPMSSYEQYF	TGTGCCAGCAGCTTAGGCCCGATGAGCTCCTACGAGCAGTACTTC
TRBV10-3	TRBJ1-2	.	many	CAISEVLGGIKDGYTF	TGTGCCATCAGTGAGGTATTGGGGGGCATTAAAGATGGCTACACCTTC
TRBV18	TRBJ2-1	.	many	CASSPRAASSYNEQFF	TGTGCCAGCTCACCACGTGCGGCCAGCTCCTACAATGAGCAGTTCTTC
TRBV27	TRBJ2-7	TRBD2	.	CASSPETSGRSYEQYF	TGTGCCAGCAGTCCTGAGACTAGCGGGAGGTCGTACGAGCAGTACTTC
TRBV6-1	TRBJ1-1	.	many	CASPWGRNTEAFF	TGTGCCAGCCCGTGGGGGAGGAACACTGAAGCTTTCTTT
TRBV27	TRBJ2-7	TRBD1	few	CASSQKRPGQAYEQYF	TGTGCCAGCAGCCAGAAACGACCGGGACAGGCTTACGAGCAGTACTTC
TRBV28	TRBJ2-5	.	many	CASSSGYGSGETQYF	TGTGCCAGCAGTTCGGGCTACGGTTCAGGAGAGACCCAGTACTTC
TRBV24-1	TRBJ2-1	.	few	CATSDPTWAEQFF	TGTGCCACCAGTGATCCGACTTGGGCTGAGCAGTTCTTC
TRBV6-2/TRBV6-3	TRBJ2-1	.	many	CASSTLILDSYNEQFF	TGTGCCAGCAGTACACTCATACTAGACTCCTACAATGAGCAGTTCTTC
TRBV29-1	TRBJ2-3	.	.	CSVGNRATTDTQYF	TGCAGCGTCGGTAACAGGGCTACGACAGATACGCAGTATTTT
TRBV25-1	TRBJ1-1	.	few	CASSELGINTEAFF	TGTGCCAGCAGTGAACTGGGGATTAACACTGAAGCTTTCTTT
TRBV6-1	TRBJ2-1	TRBD2	many	CASSEGQAGTSGRIEQFF	TGTGCCAGCAGTGAAGGTCAGGCCGGGACTAGCGGGAGGATTGAGCAGTTCTTC
TRBV20-1	TRBJ2-7	TRBD1	.	CSADRYYEQYF	TGCAGTGCGGACAGGTACTACGAGCAGTACTTC
TRBV9	TRBJ2-1	TRBD2	many	CASSERGYNEQFF	TGTGCCAGCAGCGAGCGGGGCTACAATGAGCAGTTCTTC
TRBV7-9	TRBJ2-7	.	few	CASSLEWVRASEQYF	TGTGCCAGCAGCTTAGAGTGGGTCAGGGCAAGCGAGCAGTACTTC
TRBV11-2	TRBJ2-1	.	.	CASSLEAGSHEQFF	TGTGCCAGCAGCTTAGAGGCAGGGTCCCATGAGCAGTTCTTC
TRBV27	TRBJ1-1	.	many	CASRDPRVPREAFF	TGTGCCAGCAGAGACCCCCGGGTCCCCCGGGAAGCTTTCTTT
TRBV29-1	TRBJ2-3	.	.	CSARWGSFTDTQYF	TGCAGCGCCCGATGGGGATCCTTCACAGATACGCAGTATTTT
TRBV6-2/TRBV6-3	TRBJ1-1	.	many	CASSPRASEAFF	TGTGCCAGCAGCCCAAGGGCAAGTGAAGCTTTCTTT
TRBV24-1	TRBJ2-1	.	.	CATSDTGPSSYNEQFF	TGTGCCACCAGTGATACGGGACCCAGCTCCTACAATGAGCAGTTCTTC
TRBV7-8	TRBJ2-1	TRBD2	many	CASSPRTSGIYNEQFF	TGTGCCAGCAGCCCACGAACTAGCGGGATCTACAATGAGCAGTTCTTC
TRBV2	TRBJ2-3	.	many	CASSEIGADTQYF	TGTGCCAGCAGTGAGATCGGGGCCGATACGCAGTATTTT
TRBV6-2/TRBV6-3	TRBJ2-7	.	many	CASSYPGTEQYF	TGTGCCAGCAGTTACCCAGGGACCGAGCAGTACTTC
TRBV4-1	TRBJ2-7	.	many	CASSHRPSYEQYF	TGCGCCAGCAGCCATCGTCCCAGCTACGAGCAGTACTTC
TRBV2	TRBJ2-1	TRBD1	.	CASTAGGYNYNEQFF	TGTGCCAGCACCGCAGGGGGCTATAACTACAATGAGCAGTTCTTC
TRBV12-3/TRBV12-4	TRBJ2-7	.	few	CASSVLGEVNEQYF	TGTGCCAGCAGTGTTCTCGGGGAGGTGAACGAGCAGTACTTC
TRBV20-1	TRBJ1-5	.	many	CSARDLVGASNQPQHF	TGCAGTGCTAGAGATCTGGTCGGGGCTAGCAATCAGCCCCAGCATTTT
TRBV6-5	TRBJ2-5	.	.	CASSSGQYQETQYF	TGTGCCAGCAGTTCTGGACAGTACCAAGAGACCCAGTACTTC
TRBV20-1	TRBJ2-7	.	.	CSARDPLKGSSYEQYF	TGCAGTGCTAGAGATCCCCTGAAGGGGAGCTCCTACGAGCAGTACTTC
TRBV5-6	TRBJ1-5	.	few	CASSLGSGQPQHF	TGTGCCAGCAGTCTGGGGAGCGGGCAGCCCCAGCATTTT
TRBV20-1	TRBJ2-7	TRBD1	.	CSARPKGARSYEQYF	TGCAGTGCTAGACCGAAGGGGGCACGGTCCTACGAGCAGTACTTC
TRBV10-3	TRBJ1-2	TRBD1	few	CAIARDSSTSNYGYTF	TGTGCCATCGCCCGGGACAGCTCAACCAGTAACTATGGCTACACCTTC
TRBV29-1	TRBJ2-2	.	few	CSVEPGINTGELFF	TGCAGCGTTGAACCAGGGATTAACACCGGGGAGCTGTTTTTT